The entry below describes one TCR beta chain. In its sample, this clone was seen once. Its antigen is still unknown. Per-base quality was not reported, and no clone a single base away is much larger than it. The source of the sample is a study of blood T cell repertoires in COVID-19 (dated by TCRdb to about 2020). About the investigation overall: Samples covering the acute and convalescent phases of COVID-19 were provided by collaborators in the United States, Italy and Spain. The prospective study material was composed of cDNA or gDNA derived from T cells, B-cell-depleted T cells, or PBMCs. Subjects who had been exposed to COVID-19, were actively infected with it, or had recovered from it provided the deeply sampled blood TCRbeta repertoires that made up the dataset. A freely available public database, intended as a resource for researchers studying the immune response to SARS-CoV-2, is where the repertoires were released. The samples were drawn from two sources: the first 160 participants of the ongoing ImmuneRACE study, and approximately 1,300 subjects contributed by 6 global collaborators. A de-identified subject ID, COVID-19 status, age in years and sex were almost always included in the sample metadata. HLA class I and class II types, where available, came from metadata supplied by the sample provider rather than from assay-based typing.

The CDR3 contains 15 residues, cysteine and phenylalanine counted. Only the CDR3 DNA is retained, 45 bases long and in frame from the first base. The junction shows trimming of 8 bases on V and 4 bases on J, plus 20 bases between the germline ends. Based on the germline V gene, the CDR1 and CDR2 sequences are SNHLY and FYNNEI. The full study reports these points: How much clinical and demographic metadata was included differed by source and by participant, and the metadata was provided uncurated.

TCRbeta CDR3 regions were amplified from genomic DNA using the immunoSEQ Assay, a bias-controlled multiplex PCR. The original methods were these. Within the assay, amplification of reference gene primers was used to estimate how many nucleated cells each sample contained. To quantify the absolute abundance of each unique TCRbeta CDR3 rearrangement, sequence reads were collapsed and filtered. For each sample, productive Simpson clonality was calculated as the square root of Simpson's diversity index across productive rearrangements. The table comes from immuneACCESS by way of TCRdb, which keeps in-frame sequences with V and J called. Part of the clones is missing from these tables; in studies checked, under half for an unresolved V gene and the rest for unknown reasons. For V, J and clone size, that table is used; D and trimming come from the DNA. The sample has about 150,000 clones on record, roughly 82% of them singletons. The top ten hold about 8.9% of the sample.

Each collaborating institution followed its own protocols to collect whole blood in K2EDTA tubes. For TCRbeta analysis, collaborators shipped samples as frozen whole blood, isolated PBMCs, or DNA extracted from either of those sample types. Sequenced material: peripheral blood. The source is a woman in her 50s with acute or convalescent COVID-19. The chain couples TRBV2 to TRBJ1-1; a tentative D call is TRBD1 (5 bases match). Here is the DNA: TGTGCCAGCGGCCAGGGTGGCAGCTGGTCCACTGAAGCTTTCTTT. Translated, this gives CASGQGGSWSTEAFF.